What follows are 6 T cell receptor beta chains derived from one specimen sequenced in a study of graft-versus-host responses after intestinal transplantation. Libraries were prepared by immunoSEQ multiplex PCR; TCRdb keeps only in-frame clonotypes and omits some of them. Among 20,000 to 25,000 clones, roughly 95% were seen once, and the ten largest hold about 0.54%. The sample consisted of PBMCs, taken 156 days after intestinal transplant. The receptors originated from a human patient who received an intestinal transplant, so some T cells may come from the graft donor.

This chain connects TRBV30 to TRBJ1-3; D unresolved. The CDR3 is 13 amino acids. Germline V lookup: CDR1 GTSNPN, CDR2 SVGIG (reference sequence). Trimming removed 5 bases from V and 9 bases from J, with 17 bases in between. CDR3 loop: CAWGRLRPGTIYF. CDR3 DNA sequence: TGTGCCTGGGGGCGTCTCCGTCCTGGCACCATATATTTT.

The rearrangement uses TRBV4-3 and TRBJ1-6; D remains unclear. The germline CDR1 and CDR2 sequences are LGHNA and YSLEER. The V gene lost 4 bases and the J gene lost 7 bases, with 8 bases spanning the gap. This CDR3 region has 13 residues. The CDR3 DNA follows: TGCGCCAGCAGCCTGAACCCGAATTCACCCCTCCACTTT. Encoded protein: CASSLNPNSPLHF.

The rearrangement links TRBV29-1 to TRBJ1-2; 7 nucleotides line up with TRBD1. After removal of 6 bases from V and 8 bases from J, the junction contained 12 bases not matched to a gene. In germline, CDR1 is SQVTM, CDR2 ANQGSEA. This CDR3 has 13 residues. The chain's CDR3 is CSVLLQGMRGYTF. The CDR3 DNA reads TGCAGCGTCCTACTACAGGGGATGAGGGGCTACACCTTC.

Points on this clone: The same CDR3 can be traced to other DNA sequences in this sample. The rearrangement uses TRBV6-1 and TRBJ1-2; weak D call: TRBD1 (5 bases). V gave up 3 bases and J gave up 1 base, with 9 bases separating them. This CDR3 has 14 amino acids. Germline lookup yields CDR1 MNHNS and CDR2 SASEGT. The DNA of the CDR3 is TGTGCCAGCAGTGAGCCAGGGAGTAACTATGGCTACACCTTC. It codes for CASSEPGSNYGYTF.

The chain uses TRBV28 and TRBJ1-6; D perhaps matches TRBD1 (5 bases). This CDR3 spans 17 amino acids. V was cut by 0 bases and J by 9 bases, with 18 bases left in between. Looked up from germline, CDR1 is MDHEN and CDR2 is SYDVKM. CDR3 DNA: TGTGCCAGCAGTTTATGCATAAGTGAGCAGGGCGGTTCACCCCTCCACTTT. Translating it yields CASSLCISEQGGSPLHF.

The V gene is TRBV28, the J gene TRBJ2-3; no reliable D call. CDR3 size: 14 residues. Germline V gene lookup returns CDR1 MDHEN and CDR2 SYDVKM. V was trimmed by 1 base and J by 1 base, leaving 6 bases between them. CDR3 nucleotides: TGTGCCAGCAGTTTATTCAGCGGCACAGATACGCAGTATTTT. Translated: CASSLFSGTDTQYF.